Shown below are 21 T cell receptor beta chains from a single sample sequenced in a study of T cells expressing NK-cell markers. Reprocessing the 5' RACE reads, TCRdb reports a single entry for every CDR3 protein and omits DNA. The sample has 250,000 to 300,000 distinct CDR3 sequences; the top ten hold approximately 0.42%. Source material: blood T cells: a sorted CD56 or NKG2C T cell subset, CD4+ or CD8+ T cells, or bulk PBMC T cells (not recorded which). These receptor sequences come from a man aged 18 to 29 in good health.

The chain couples TRBV20-1 to TRBJ1-2; the TCRdb D gene call, TRBD1, has no DNA to confirm it. The CDR3 totals 16 residues. The V gene's germline CDR1 is DFQATT and CDR2 SNEGSKA (reference sequence). The CDR3: CSARDMGARATYGYTF.

The V gene is TRBV20-1, the J gene TRBJ1-1. The CDR3 is 12 amino acids. In germline, CDR1 is DFQATT, CDR2 SNEGSKA (reference sequence). CDR3 sequence: CSAPEGNTEAFF.

The chain links TRBV7-6 to TRBJ2-5; the TCRdb D gene call, TRBD2, has no DNA to confirm it. There are 16 residues in the CDR3. Germline loops: CDR1 SGHVS, CDR2 FNYEAQ. CDR3 region: CASGPIGGGPQETQYF.

This rearrangement joins TRBV12-3 or TRBV12-4 to TRBJ2-2; without DNA, the TCRdb call of TRBD1 cannot be checked. The CDR3 contains 16 residues. CDR3 in amino acids: CASSLALQQGTGELFF.

V gene TRBV20-1 combines with J gene TRBJ2-1. The CDR3 has 15 amino acids. Germline V gene sequence: CDR1 DFQATT, CDR2 SNEGSKA (reference sequence). The CDR3: CSISRRSSSYNEQFF.

The J gene is TRBJ2-5, the V gene TRBV11-2. Germline V gene data show CDR1 as SGHAT and CDR2 as FQNNGV. The length of the CDR3 is 17 residues. This CDR3 is CASSLDKGMRYQETQYF.

The chain links TRBV11-2 to TRBJ1-5; TCRdb reports TRBD1, a call that lacks DNA to check it against. There are 16 residues in the CDR3. CDR1 and CDR2 from the germline V gene are SGHAT and FQNNGV. This chain's CDR3 is CASSYVGRVSNQPQHF.

The chain recombines TRBV27 with TRBJ2-2; as DNA is missing, the TRBD1 call by TCRdb cannot be tested. The germline gives CDR1 MNHEY, CDR2 SMNVEV (reference sequence). The CDR3 consists of 17 residues. CDR3 amino acids: CASQSIGPVFNTGELFF.

V and J are TRBV5-1 and TRBJ2-3. The germline gives CDR1 SGHRS, CDR2 YFSETQ. This CDR3 region has 12 residues. CDR3 sequence: CASRASTDTQYF.

The chain carries TRBV12-3 or TRBV12-4 and TRBJ1-2; TCRdb designates TRBD1, a call that cannot be tested without DNA. CDR3 length equals 14 residues. The CDR3 sequence is CASSFATGDYGYTF.

The V call is TRBV7-9, the J call TRBJ2-5. The germline gives CDR1 SEHNR, CDR2 FQNEAQ (reference sequence). This CDR3 is built from 15 residues. CDR3 sequence reads: CASSLSVRYQETQYF. The entire variable domain, with the rest obtained from reference TRBV7-9 and TRBJ2-5, is as follows: DTGVSQNPRHKITKRGQNVTFRCDPISEHNRLYWYRQTLGQGPEFLTYFQNEAQLEKSRLLSDRFSAERPKGSFSTLEIQRTEQGDSAMYLCASSLSVRYQETQYFGPGTRLLVL.

The chain combines TRBV12-3 or TRBV12-4 with TRBJ1-1. The CDR3 totals 13 residues. The CDR3 sequence: CASGQRMNTEAFF.

CDR3 sequence: CASTGGVGRADTQYF. The chain carries TRBV18 and TRBJ2-3; TCRdb lists TRBD1, though no DNA is available to test this call. The CDR3 contains 15 residues. Germline V CDR1 and CDR2: KGHSH, LQKENI.

V and J are TRBV27 and TRBJ2-1; checking the TCRdb D call of TRBD1 is not possible without DNA. This CDR3 region has 15 residues. CDR1 and CDR2 from the germline V gene are MNHEY and SMNVEV (reference sequence). The CDR3 sequence: CASSLLDRIGVEQFF.

The rearrangement links TRBV6-2 or TRBV6-3 to TRBJ2-6; TCRdb names TRBD1, which stays unverified in the absence of DNA. The CDR3 extends over 16 amino acids. Per the germline V gene, CDR1 is MNHEY and CDR2 is SVGEGT. CDR3 sequence: CASSYWAGSGANVLTF.

CDR3 protein: CASSSRTGGTGELFF. This chain connects TRBV7-2 to TRBJ2-2; TCRdb gives TRBD1 as the D gene, but with no DNA this cannot be confirmed. CDR1 is SGHTA and CDR2 is FQGNSA in the germline V gene. CDR3 size: 15 residues.

V and J are TRBV11-2 and TRBJ2-1; TCRdb reports TRBD2, a call that lacks DNA to check it against. The CDR3 contains 19 residues. Germline values: CDR1 SGHAT, CDR2 FQNNGV. The CDR3 protein is CASSVGTSGTLRPYNEQFF.

The V call is TRBV24-1, the J call TRBJ2-1; TCRdb designates TRBD2, a call that cannot be tested without DNA. The length of the CDR3 is 16 residues. Looked up from germline, CDR1 is KGHDR and CDR2 is SFDVKD. This CDR3 is CATSAEGPGSFNEQFF.

V gene TRBV5-1 combines with J gene TRBJ2-7; lacking DNA, the TRBD1 call made by TCRdb goes unchecked. There are 14 residues in the CDR3. CDR1 SGHRS and CDR2 YFSETQ come from the germline V gene. The CDR3 spells CASRLDSARYEQYF.

The CDR3 region is CASSLARMEDTQYF. V and J are TRBV5-1 and TRBJ2-3. The CDR3 is 14 residues long. The germline V gene encodes CDR1 SGHRS and CDR2 YFSETQ. Looking up the rest from reference TRBV5-1 and TRBJ2-3 gives the full variable domain: KAGVTQTPRYLIKTRGQQVTLSCSPISGHRSVSWYQQTPGQGLQFLFEYFSETQRNKGNFPGRFSGRQFSNSRSEMNVSTLELGDSALYLCASSLARMEDTQYFGPGTRLTVL.

This chain links TRBV6-1 with TRBJ2-5; TCRdb reports TRBD1, a call that lacks DNA to check it against. The CDR3 runs to 14 residues. CDR1 is MNHNS, CDR2 SASEGT, per germline. CDR3 amino acids: CASSGTGVWETQYF.